This is a list of T cell receptor beta chains from one sample in a study of T cell changes during pregnancy in multiple sclerosis. Clones were read by immunoSEQ multiplex PCR, and TCRdb kept only the in-frame ones, dropping some. The sample records tens of thousands of clones, about 90% being singletons. Sequencing used CD4+ T cells from peripheral blood mononuclear cells, obtained after pregnancy. These receptors were taken from a female donor in good health, enrolled as a control in a pregnancy study. The CDR3 runs from the conserved cysteine through the conserved F or W. D genes are given only for firm matches. Only part of the rows carry a size: once, few, many, or a class if the clone is expanded.

J | V | size | D | length | CDR3 | DNA
TRBJ1-4 | TRBV5-4 | . | TRBD1 | 17 | CASSFGQGGGTNEKLFF | TGTGCCAGCAGCTTCGGACAGGGGGGCGGAACTAATGAAAAACTGTTTTTT
TRBJ2-3 | TRBV28 | . | TRBD2 | 15 | CASSPLAGGRDTQYF | TGTGCCAGCAGTCCCTTAGCGGGAGGCAGGGATACGCAGTATTTT
TRBJ2-1 | TRBV6-4 | . | TRBD2 | 16 | CASITPGTSGDNEQFF | TGTGCCAGCATAACCCCCGGGACTAGCGGGGACAATGAGCAGTTCTTC
TRBJ2-3 | TRBV25-1 | . | . | 13 | CASSDPGTDTQYF | TGTGCCAGCAGTGACCCTGGCACAGATACGCAGTATTTT
TRBJ2-7 | TRBV4-1 | . | TRBD2 | 16 | CASSHQTSGSSYEQYF | TGCGCCAGCAGCCACCAGACTAGCGGAAGCTCCTACGAGCAGTACTTC
TRBJ1-5 | TRBV5-5 | . | . | 13 | CASSLYSNQPQHF | TGTGCCAGCAGCCTCTATAGCAATCAGCCCCAGCATTTT
TRBJ2-7 | TRBV27 | . | TRBD1 | 16 | CASSFSGTGNYNGQYF | TGTGCCAGCAGTTTTTCCGGGACAGGGAACTATAACGGGCAGTACTTC
TRBJ1-2 | TRBV18 | few | . | 15 | CASSPGSGFNYGYTF | TGTGCCAGCTCACCTGGAAGCGGGTTTAACTATGGCTACACCTTC
TRBJ1-1 | TRBV5-1 | few | . | 13 | CASSELMNTEAFF | TGCGCCAGCAGCGAACTAATGAACACTGAAGCTTTCTTT
TRBJ2-7 | TRBV30 | . | TRBD1 | 16 | CAWRVAFGTGFYEQYF | TGTGCCTGGAGGGTAGCCTTTGGGACAGGCTTCTACGAGCAGTACTTC
TRBJ2-1 | TRBV7-2 | . | TRBD2 | 14 | CASSFRGSRNEQFF | TGTGCCAGCAGCTTCCGCGGGAGCAGGAATGAGCAGTTCTTC
TRBJ1-6 | TRBV6-5 | . | TRBD1 | 14 | CASKIQGANSPLHF | TGTGCCAGCAAGATACAGGGGGCAAATTCACCCCTCCACTTT
TRBJ1-2 | TRBV4-1 | . | . | 16 | CASSQDSAGLRTGYTF | TGCGCCAGCAGCCAAGATTCGGCAGGGCTGAGAACTGGCTACACCTTC
TRBJ2-2 | TRBV5-1 | . | TRBD1 | 18 | CASSLNWWTGGSTGELFF | TGCGCCAGCAGCTTAAATTGGTGGACAGGGGGGTCCACCGGGGAGCTGTTTTTT
TRBJ2-1 | TRBV2 | . | . | 15 | CASSGRRGSYNEQFF | TGTGCCAGCAGTGGTCGAAGAGGCTCCTACAATGAGCAGTTCTTC
TRBJ1-5 | TRBV28 | . | TRBD1 | 15 | CASGTGGDSNQPQHF | TGTGCCAGCGGAACAGGGGGCGATAGCAATCAGCCCCAGCATTTT
TRBJ2-2 | TRBV4-1 | . | . | 14 | CASSQEGRTGELFF | TGCGCCAGCAGCCAAGAAGGCAGGACCGGGGAGCTGTTTTTT
TRBJ2-3 | TRBV6-4 | . | . | 13 | CASSVTSRDTQYF | TGTGCCAGCAGTGTCACTAGCCGGGATACGCAGTATTTT
TRBJ2-7 | TRBV28 | once | TRBD2 | 15 | CASSPVERDSGEQYF | TGTGCCAGCAGCCCCGTCGAGCGGGATTCCGGCGAGCAGTACTTC
TRBJ1-3 | TRBV28 | once | . | 17 | CASSPALKPSSGNTIYF | TGTGCCAGCAGCCCCGCCTTGAAGCCGAGCTCTGGAAACACCATATATTTT
TRBJ1-3 | TRBV2 | . | TRBD1 | 15 | CASSQQGSSGNTIYF | TGTGCCAGCAGCCAACAGGGGAGCTCTGGAAACACCATATATTTT
TRBJ2-2 | TRBV9 | . | TRBD2 | 15 | CASSVAGGPTGELFF | TGTGCCAGCAGCGTAGCGGGGGGGCCCACCGGGGAGCTGTTTTTT
TRBJ2-7 | TRBV4-2 | . | . | 16 | CASSQDSGVPSYEQYF | TGTGCCAGCAGCCAAGATTCCGGGGTACCCTCCTACGAGCAGTACTTC